A selection of T cell receptor beta chains follows, all from one sample in a study of OX40 agonist ivuxolimab in advanced cancers. Some clones are missing from TCRdb's copy, which holds only in-frame ones; the method was immunoSEQ multiplex PCR. The sample yields 65,000 to 90,000 clones, about 90% seen once. The source was CD4+ or CD8+ T cells sorted from blood, collected in a trial of the OX40 agonist ivuxolimab. These receptors came from an adult with an advanced solid tumor such as melanoma, head and neck, liver or kidney cancer. CDR3s include the opening cysteine and the closing phenylalanine or tryptophan. The D gene is left open where the match is weak. Size tells how often a clone was seen (once, few, many) or the class of an expanded clone, and some rows leave it out.

V gene	clone size	D gene	J gene	CDR3 protein	CDR3 DNA
TRBV29-1	once	-	TRBJ1-2	CSVEGWYGYTF	TGCAGCGTGGAGGGTTGGTATGGCTACACCTTC
TRBV9	-	TRBD1	TRBJ2-2	CASSAPGQGATGELFF	TGTGCCAGCAGCGCTCCGGGACAGGGGGCGACCGGGGAGCTGTTTTTT
TRBV5-6	-	-	TRBJ2-7	CASSLGPGEQYF	TGTGCCAGCAGCTTGGGTCCCGGGGAGCAGTACTTC
TRBV5-4	-	-	TRBJ2-5	CASSTPGETQYF	TGTGCCAGCTCTACCCCGGGGGAGACCCAGTACTTC
TRBV7-7	-	TRBD2	TRBJ2-1	CASSLVAGGPHEQFF	TGTGCCAGCAGCTTAGTAGCGGGGGGGCCCCATGAGCAGTTCTTC
TRBV6-6	once	-	TRBJ1-3	CASSYIISGNTIYF	TGTGCCAGCAGTTACATCATCTCTGGAAACACCATATATTTT
TRBV29-1	-	-	TRBJ1-2	CSVEDGGGPPVNYGYTF	TGCAGCGTTGAAGATGGGGGGGGGCCTCCCGTCAACTATGGCTACACCTTC
TRBV7-9	-	TRBD1	TRBJ1-2	CASSQTGRDGYTF	TGTGCCAGCAGCCAGACAGGGAGAGATGGCTACACCTTC
TRBV11-2	once	TRBD1	TRBJ2-7	CASSLDDREFSYEQYF	TGTGCCAGCAGCTTAGATGACAGGGAATTCTCCTACGAGCAGTACTTC
TRBV2	-	-	TRBJ2-5	CASLIYETQYF	TGTGCCAGCCTAATTTACGAGACCCAGTACTTC
TRBV29-1	-	-	TRBJ2-7	CSVEDRGGQDYEQYF	TGCAGCGTTGAAGATCGGGGTGGACAAGACTACGAGCAGTACTTC
TRBV27	-	TRBD1	TRBJ1-5	CASSLIGTGGANQPQHF	TGTGCCAGCAGTTTAATCGGGACAGGGGGGGCGAATCAGCCCCAGCATTTT
TRBV9	-	-	TRBJ2-7	CASSVAQVGEQYF	TGTGCCAGCAGCGTAGCTCAGGTGGGCGAGCAGTACTTC
TRBV27	-	-	TRBJ2-6	CASKNDDLSGANVLTF	TGTGCCAGCAAGAATGACGATCTCTCTGGGGCCAACGTCCTGACTTTC
TRBV7-9	-	-	TRBJ2-1	CASSPGQFPISYNEQFF	TGTGCCAGCAGCCCCGGACAGTTCCCAATCTCCTACAATGAGCAGTTCTTC
TRBV2	-	-	TRBJ1-2	CAREIDRGDNYGYTF	TGTGCCCGGGAAATCGACAGAGGAGATAACTATGGCTACACCTTC
TRBV4-1	-	TRBD1	TRBJ2-7	CASSQDPGTGSYEQYF	TGCGCCAGCAGCCAAGATCCTGGGACAGGGTCCTACGAGCAGTACTTC
TRBV5-6	-	-	TRBJ2-7	CASSFGGTDEQYF	TGTGCCAGCAGCTTCGGGGGAACGGACGAGCAGTACTTC
TRBV9	once	-	TRBJ1-2	CASSVGGGGYTF	TGTGCCAGCAGCGTAGGGGGTGGTGGCTACACCTTC
TRBV13	once	TRBD1	TRBJ1-1	CASRSTGVTEAFF	TGTGCCAGCAGAAGCACAGGGGTCACTGAAGCTTTCTTT
TRBV7-9	-	TRBD1	TRBJ1-6	CASSLVQGAHSPLHF	TGTGCCAGCAGCTTAGTTCAGGGGGCGCATTCACCCCTCCACTTT
TRBV4-3	-	TRBD1	TRBJ1-4	CASSQAIPGQGGEKLFF	TGCGCCAGCAGCCAAGCAATACCGGGACAGGGAGGTGAAAAACTGTTTTTT
TRBV6-5	-	-	TRBJ2-3	CASSYFGGGLTDTQYF	TGTGCCAGCAGTTACTTTGGGGGGGGCCTCACAGATACGCAGTATTTT
TRBV19	-	TRBD1	TRBJ2-1	CASTTQGVSEQFF	TGTGCCAGTACCACGCAGGGGGTAAGTGAGCAGTTCTTC
TRBV18	-	-	TRBJ2-7	CASSPPQGISSYEQYF	TGTGCCAGCTCACCACCACAGGGTATAAGCTCCTACGAGCAGTACTTC
TRBV27	-	-	TRBJ2-1	CASSLLGFGGSYNEQFF	TGTGCCAGCAGTTTATTGGGGTTCGGAGGCTCCTACAATGAGCAGTTCTTC
TRBV5-1	-	-	TRBJ2-3	CASSLGRSSTDTQYF	TGCGCCAGCAGCTTGGGCAGGTCTAGCACAGATACGCAGTATTTT
TRBV14	-	TRBD1	TRBJ1-6	CASSHLSSGTGSSPLHF	TGTGCCAGCAGCCATCTCTCTTCCGGGACAGGGAGTTCACCCCTCCACTTT
TRBV15	-	-	TRBJ1-5	CATSRVSQGTQPQHF	TGTGCCACCAGCAGAGTTTCTCAGGGAACTCAGCCTCAGCATTTT
TRBV7-8	-	-	TRBJ1-1	CASSLEGPLIAAFF	TGTGCCAGCAGCTTAGAAGGGCCCTTAATTGCAGCTTTCTTT
TRBV28	-	-	TRBJ2-6	CASSFRNAFSGANVLTF	TGTGCCAGCAGTTTTAGGAATGCTTTCTCTGGGGCCAACGTCCTGACTTTC
TRBV10-3	-	TRBD1	TRBJ1-2	CAISIQGIEDGYTF	TGTGCCATCAGTATACAGGGGATAGAGGATGGCTACACCTTC
TRBV6-5	-	-	TRBJ1-1	CASTLGGGYTEAFF	TGTGCCAGCACCCTCGGGGGGGGATACACTGAAGCTTTCTTT
TRBV10-3	-	-	TRBJ1-6	CAISVAWDGENSPLHF	TGTGCCATCAGTGTTGCCTGGGACGGTGAGAATTCACCCCTCCACTTT
TRBV13	-	TRBD1	TRBJ2-7	CASSPGQGEYEQYF	TGTGCCAGCAGCCCTGGACAGGGGGAATACGAGCAGTACTTC
TRBV4-1	-	TRBD2	TRBJ2-5	CASSSFSSGGGETQYF	TGCGCCAGCAGCTCATTCTCTAGCGGGGGGGGCGAGACCCAGTACTTC
TRBV29-1	-	-	TRBJ2-2	CSALEAGGELFF	TGCAGCGCCCTTGAAGCAGGCGGGGAGCTGTTTTTT
TRBV6-5	-	-	TRBJ2-7	CAGSYQASYEQYF	TGTGCCGGCAGTTATCAGGCCTCCTACGAGCAGTACTTC
TRBV13	-	TRBD2	TRBJ2-3	CASSLGVGSGRDTDTQYF	TGTGCCAGCAGCTTAGGCGTAGGTAGCGGGCGAGACACAGATACGCAGTATTTT
TRBV7-9	once	TRBD2	TRBJ2-2	CASSLRLAGDVGELFF	TGTGCCAGCAGCTTGAGGCTAGCGGGAGACGTAGGGGAGCTGTTTTTT